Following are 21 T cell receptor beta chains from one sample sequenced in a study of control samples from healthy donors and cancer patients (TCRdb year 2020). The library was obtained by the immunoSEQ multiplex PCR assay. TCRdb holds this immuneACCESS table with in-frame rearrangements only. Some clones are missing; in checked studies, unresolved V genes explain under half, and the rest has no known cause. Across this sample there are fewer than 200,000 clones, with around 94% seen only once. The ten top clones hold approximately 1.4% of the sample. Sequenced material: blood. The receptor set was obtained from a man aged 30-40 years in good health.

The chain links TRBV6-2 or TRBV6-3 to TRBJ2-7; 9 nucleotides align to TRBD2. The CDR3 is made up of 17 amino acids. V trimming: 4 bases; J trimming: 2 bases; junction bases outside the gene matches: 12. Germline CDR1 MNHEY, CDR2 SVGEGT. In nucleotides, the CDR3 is TGTGCCAGCAGTTCCCCCCCCGGGACTAGCAGAGCCTACGAGCAGTACTTC. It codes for CASSSPPGTSRAYEQYF.

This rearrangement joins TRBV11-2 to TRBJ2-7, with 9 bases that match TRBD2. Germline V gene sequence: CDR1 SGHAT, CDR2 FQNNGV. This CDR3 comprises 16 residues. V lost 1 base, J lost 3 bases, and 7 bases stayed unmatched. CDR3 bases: TGTGCCAGCAGCTTAGGGCGTCTAGCGGGAAACTACGAGCAGTACTTC. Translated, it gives CASSLGRLAGNYEQYF.

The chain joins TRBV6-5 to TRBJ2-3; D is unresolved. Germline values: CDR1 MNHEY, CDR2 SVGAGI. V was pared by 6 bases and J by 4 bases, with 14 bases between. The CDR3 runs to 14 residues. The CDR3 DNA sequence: TGTGCCAGCAGGTCCCGGACCTGGGCAGATACGCAGTATTTT. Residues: CASRSRTWADTQYF.

CDR3 sequence: CSVFTGTPKETQYF. CDR3 bases: TGCAGCGTCTTCACCGGGACACCCAAAGAGACCCAGTACTTC. The chain is built from TRBV29-1 and TRBJ2-5; maybe TRBD1 (6 bases). The CDR3 totals 14 residues. Between the trimmed V and J ends, which lost 6 bases and 3 bases, there was a span of 17 bases. Germline lookup yields CDR1 SQVTM and CDR2 ANQGSEA.

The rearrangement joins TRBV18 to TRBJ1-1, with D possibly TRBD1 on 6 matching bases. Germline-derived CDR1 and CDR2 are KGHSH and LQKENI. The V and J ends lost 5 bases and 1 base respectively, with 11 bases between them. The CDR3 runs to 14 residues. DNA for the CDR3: TGTGCCAGCTCAGCCAGGGGTGGGAACACTGAAGCTTTCTTT. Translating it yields CASSARGGNTEAFF.

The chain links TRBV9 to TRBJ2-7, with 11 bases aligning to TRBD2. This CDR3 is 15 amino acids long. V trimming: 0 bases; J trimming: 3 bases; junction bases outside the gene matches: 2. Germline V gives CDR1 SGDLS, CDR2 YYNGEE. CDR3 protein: CASSVEGTSGYEQYF. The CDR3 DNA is TGTGCCAGCAGCGTAGAGGGGACTAGCGGCTACGAGCAGTACTTC. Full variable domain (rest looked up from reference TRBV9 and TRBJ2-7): DSGVTQTPKHLITATGQRVTLRCSPRSGDLSVYWYQQSLDQGLQFLIQYYNGEERAKGNILERFSAQQFPDLHSELNLSSLELGDSALYFCASSVEGTSGYEQYFGPGTRLTVT.

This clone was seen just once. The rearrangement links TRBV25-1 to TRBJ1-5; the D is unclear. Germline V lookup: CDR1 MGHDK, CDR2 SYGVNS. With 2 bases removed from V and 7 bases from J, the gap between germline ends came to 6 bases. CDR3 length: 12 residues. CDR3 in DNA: TGTGCCAGCAGTGAAGATCAGCAGCCCCAGCATTTT. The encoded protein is CASSEDQQPQHF.

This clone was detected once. As DNA, the CDR3 is TGTGCCAGCAGTTCTCGACAGTCGGCTGAAGCTTTCTTT. This gives the protein CASSSRQSAEAFF. This chain links TRBV12-3 or TRBV12-4 with TRBJ1-1; D is perhaps TRBD1 (5 bases). The CDR3 is 13 residues long. Trimming pared 4 bases from V and 6 bases from J, leaving 12 bases between.

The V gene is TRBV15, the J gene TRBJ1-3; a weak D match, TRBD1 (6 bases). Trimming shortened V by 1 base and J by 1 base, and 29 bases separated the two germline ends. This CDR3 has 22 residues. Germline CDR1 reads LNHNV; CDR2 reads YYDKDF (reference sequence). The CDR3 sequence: CATSRVVGGGKVIPDSGNTIYF. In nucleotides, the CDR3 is TGTGCCACCAGCAGAGTGGTAGGAGGGGGAAAAGTTATCCCAGATTCTGGAAACACCATATATTTT. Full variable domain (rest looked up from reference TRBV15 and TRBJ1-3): DAMVIQNPRYQVTQFGKPVTLSCSQTLNHNVMYWYQQKSSQAPKLLFHYYDKDFNNEADTPDNFQSRRPNTSFCFLDIRSPGLGDTAMYLCATSRVVGGGKVIPDSGNTIYFGEGSWLTVV.

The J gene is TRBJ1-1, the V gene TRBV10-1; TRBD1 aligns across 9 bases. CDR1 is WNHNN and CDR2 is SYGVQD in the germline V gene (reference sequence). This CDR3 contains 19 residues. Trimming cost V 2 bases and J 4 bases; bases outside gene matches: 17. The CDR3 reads CASSEGTPSGQGRGTEAFF. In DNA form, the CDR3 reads TGCGCCAGCAGTGAGGGGACACCATCGGGACAGGGTAGGGGCACTGAAGCTTTCTTT.

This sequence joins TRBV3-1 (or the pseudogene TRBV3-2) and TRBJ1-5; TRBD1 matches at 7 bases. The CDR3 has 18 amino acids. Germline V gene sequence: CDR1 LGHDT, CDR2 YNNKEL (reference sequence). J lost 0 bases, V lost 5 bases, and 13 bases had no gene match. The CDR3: CASSAKRDSRSSNQPQHF. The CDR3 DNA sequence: TGTGCCAGCAGCGCCAAGCGGGACAGCCGGTCTAGCAATCAGCCCCAGCATTTT.

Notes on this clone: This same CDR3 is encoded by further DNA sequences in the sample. In nucleotides, the CDR3 is TGTGCCAGCAGCTTAGGAGGTCGGGGGGCGGGAGAGACCCAGTACTTC. This sequence encodes CASSLGGRGAGETQYF. The chain has TRBV7-2 and TRBJ2-5; possible D gene TRBD2, 7 bases. CDR1 is SGHTA, CDR2 FQGNSA, per germline. V lost 1 base, J lost 4 bases, and 16 bases lay in between. The CDR3 contains 16 residues.

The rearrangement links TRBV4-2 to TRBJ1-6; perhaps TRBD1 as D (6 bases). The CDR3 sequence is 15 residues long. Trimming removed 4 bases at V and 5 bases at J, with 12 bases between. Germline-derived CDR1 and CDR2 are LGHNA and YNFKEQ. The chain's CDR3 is CASSLAGQDNSPLHF. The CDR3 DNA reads TGTGCCAGCAGCCTAGCGGGACAAGATAATTCACCCCTCCACTTT.

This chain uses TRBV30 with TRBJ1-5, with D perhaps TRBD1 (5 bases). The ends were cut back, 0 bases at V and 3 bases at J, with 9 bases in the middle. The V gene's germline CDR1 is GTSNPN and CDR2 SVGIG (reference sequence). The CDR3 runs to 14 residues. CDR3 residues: CAWSVLTVNQPQHF. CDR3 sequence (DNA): TGTGCCTGGAGTGTACTGACAGTCAATCAGCCCCAGCATTTT.

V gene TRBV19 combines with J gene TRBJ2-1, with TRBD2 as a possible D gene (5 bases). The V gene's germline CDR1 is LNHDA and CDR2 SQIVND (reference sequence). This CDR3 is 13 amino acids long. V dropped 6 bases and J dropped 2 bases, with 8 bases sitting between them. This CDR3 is CASRRGPYNEQFF. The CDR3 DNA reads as TGTGCCAGTAGACGCGGGCCCTACAATGAGCAGTTCTTC.

In DNA, the CDR3 is TGTGCCAGCAGTCCGGTCGGGAAGGGCGACAATCAGCCCCAGCATTTT. This encodes CASSPVGKGDNQPQHF. V and J are TRBV27 and TRBJ1-5; D is undetermined. The CDR3 loop spans 16 amino acids. V lost 5 bases and J lost 3, with 17 bases in between. CDR1 is MNHEY, CDR2 SMNVEV, per germline (reference sequence).

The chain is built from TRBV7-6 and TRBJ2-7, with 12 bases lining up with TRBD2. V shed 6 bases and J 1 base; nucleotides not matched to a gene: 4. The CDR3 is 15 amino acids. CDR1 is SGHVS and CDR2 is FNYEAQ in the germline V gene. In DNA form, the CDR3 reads TGTGCCAGCAGTCTGACTAGCGGGGGTTCCTACGAGCAGTACTTC. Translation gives CASSLTSGGSYEQYF.

The CDR3 reads CASSQGNREATEAFF. DNA for the CDR3: TGTGCCAGCAGCCAAGGCAACAGGGAGGCCACTGAAGCTTTCTTT. J is TRBJ1-1 and V is TRBV4-2, with D tentatively TRBD1 (6 bases). Germline lookup yields CDR1 LGHNA and CDR2 YNFKEQ. V lost 1 base and J 4 bases, leaving 13 bases between the germline ends. The CDR3 covers 15 residues.

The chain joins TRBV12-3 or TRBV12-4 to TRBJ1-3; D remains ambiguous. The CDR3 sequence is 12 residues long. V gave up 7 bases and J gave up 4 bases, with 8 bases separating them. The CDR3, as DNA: TGTGCCAGCAAGGATTACGGAAACACCATATATTTT. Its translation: CASKDYGNTIYF.

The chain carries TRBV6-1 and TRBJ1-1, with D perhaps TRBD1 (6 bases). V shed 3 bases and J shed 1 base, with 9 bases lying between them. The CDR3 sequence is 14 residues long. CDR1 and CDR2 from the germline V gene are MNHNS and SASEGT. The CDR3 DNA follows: TGTGCCAGCAGTGATGTAGGGGGGAACACTGAAGCTTTCTTT. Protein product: CASSDVGGNTEAFF.

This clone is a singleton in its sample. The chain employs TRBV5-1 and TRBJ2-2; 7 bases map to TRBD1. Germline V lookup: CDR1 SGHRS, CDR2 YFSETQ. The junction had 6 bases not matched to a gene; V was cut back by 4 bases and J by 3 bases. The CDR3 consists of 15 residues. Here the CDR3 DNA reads TGCGCCAGCAGCCTTGACAGGGCGGACACCGGGGAGCTGTTTTTT. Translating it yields CASSLDRADTGELFF. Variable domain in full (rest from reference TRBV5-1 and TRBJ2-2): KAGVTQTPRYLIKTRGQQVTLSCSPISGHRSVSWYQQTPGQGLQFLFEYFSETQRNKGNFPGRFSGRQFSNSRSEMNVSTLELGDSALYLCASSLDRADTGELFFGEGSRLTVL.